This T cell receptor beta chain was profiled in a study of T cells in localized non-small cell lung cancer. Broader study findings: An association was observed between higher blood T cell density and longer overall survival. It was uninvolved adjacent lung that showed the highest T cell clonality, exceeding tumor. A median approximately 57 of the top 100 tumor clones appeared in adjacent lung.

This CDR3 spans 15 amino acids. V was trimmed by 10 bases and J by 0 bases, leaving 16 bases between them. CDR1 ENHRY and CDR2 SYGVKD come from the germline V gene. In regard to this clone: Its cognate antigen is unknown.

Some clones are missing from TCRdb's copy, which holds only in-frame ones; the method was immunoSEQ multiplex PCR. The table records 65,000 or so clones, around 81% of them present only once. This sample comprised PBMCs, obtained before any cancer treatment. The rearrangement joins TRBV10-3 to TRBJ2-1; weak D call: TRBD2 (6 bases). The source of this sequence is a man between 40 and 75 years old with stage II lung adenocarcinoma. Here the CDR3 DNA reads TGTGCCACGGTGGGGGAGGCGAGCTCCTACAATGAGCAGTTCTTC. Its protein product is CATVGEASSYNEQFF.